This TCR beta chain was observed in a study of human T cells and chemical hapten exposure. TCRdb re-called the RACE reads with MiXCR, one entry per CDR3 protein. The repertoire holds fewer than 300,000 distinct CDR3 sequences, with approximately 8.4% as singletons. Time point: pre-sensitization, week 0. Treatment: therapeutic diphenylcyclopropenone sensitization with weekly scalp DPC. This clonotype was seen many times. This sample comprised whole blood, obtained in connection with sensitization to the hapten diphenylcyclopropenone (DPC). This sequence was found in a woman between 40 and 50 years old with alopecia areata. Some clones in this sample may be carry-over from other donors' samples.

CDR3 loop: CASSLGQDRATQYF. CDR3 bases: TGTGCCAGCAGCTTAGGACAGGACCGAGCGACCCAGTACTTC. V gene TRBV7-9 combines with J gene TRBJ2-5; weak D call: TRBD1 (6 bases). V lost 1 base to trimming and J lost 7 bases, with 13 bases between them. Germline V gives CDR1 SEHNR, CDR2 FQNEAQ (reference sequence). CDR3 length equals 14 residues.